Listed below are T cell receptor beta chains from one sample, sequenced in a study of shared T cell receptors in the human thymus. Measured with immunoSEQ multiplex PCR; TCRdb has only the in-frame clones, and not every one. The table has roughly 660,000 clones, around 87% seen once. Another study also made use of these data, one on human thymus T cells.

Specimen: thymocytes. These receptors were collected from a boy less than two years old with a congenital heart defect. Each CDR3 is given with its conserved first and last residue. A D gene is named only where the DNA matches it firmly. Expanded clones are given a class, and other clones once, few, many or no size at all.

v_gene	j_gene	abundance	d_gene	CDR3nt	CDR3aa
TRBV29-1	TRBJ2-7	NA	TRBD1	TGCAGCGTTGAAAGGGTCGGGACAGGCCCCCGCTCCTACGAGCAGTACTTC	CSVERVGTGPRSYEQYF
TRBV11-2	TRBJ2-7	NA	TRBD1	TGTGCCAGCAGCTTGTGGGGACAGACCACCTACGAGCAGTACTTC	CASSLWGQTTYEQYF
TRBV9	TRBJ2-3	NA	NA	TGTGCCAGCAGCGTAGGGGGAGGTAGCACAGATACGCAGTATTTT	CASSVGGGSTDTQYF
TRBV5-4	TRBJ2-1	NA	TRBD2	TGTGCCAGCAGCCGCGGGACTAGCGGACTGAACAATGAGCAGTTCTTC	CASSRGTSGLNNEQFF
TRBV27	TRBJ1-1	NA	NA	TGTGCCAGCAGTTTCGGTAGGGGTTTGAACACTGAAGCTTTCTTT	CASSFGRGLNTEAFF
TRBV14	TRBJ2-7	once	NA	TGTGCCAGCAGCCAGGGGTTGAGACTAACCTACGAGCAGTACTTC	CASSQGLRLTYEQYF
TRBV5-4	TRBJ2-7	NA	TRBD1	TGTGCCAGCAGCTTGGGTGGGACAGGGTGGGTTTACGAGCAGTACTTC	CASSLGGTGWVYEQYF
TRBV7-2	TRBJ1-3	few	NA	TGTGCCAGCAGCTTAGTAGGCAGGTTTGAAAACACCATATATTTT	CASSLVGRFENTIYF
TRBV5-1	TRBJ2-7	NA	TRBD1	TGCGCCAGCAGCTCCCCGGGACAGGGGGCTAACGAGCAGTACTTC	CASSSPGQGANEQYF
TRBV12-5	TRBJ2-5	NA	NA	TGTGCTAGTGGTTTGCGGGGAGACGCCGAAGAGGGGACCCAGTACTTC	CASGLRGDAEEGTQYF
TRBV19	TRBJ1-5	few	TRBD1	TGTGCCAGTAGTATTGAAAACCGGGACAGGGTTAATCAGCCCCAGCATTTT	CASSIENRDRVNQPQHF